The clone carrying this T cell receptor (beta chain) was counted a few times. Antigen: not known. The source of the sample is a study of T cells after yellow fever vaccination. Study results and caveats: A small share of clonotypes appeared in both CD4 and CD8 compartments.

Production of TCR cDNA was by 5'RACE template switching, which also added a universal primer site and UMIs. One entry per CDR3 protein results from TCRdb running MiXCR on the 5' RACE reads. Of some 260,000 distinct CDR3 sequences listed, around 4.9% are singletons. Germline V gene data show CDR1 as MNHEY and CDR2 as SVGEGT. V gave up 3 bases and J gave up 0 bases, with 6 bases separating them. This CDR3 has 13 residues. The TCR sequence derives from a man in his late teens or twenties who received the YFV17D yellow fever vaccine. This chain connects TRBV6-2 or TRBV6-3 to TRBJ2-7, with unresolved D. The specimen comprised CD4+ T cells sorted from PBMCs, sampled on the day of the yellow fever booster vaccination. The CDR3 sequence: CASSYVRSYEQYF. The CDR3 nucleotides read TGTGCCAGCAGTTATGTCCGCTCCTACGAGCAGTACTTC.